Listed below are T cell receptor beta chains from one sample, sequenced in a study of blood T cell repertoires in COVID-19. Measured with immunoSEQ multiplex PCR; TCRdb has only the in-frame clones, and not every one. The top ten hold 25% to 35% of the sample, which has about 42,000 clones, approximately 73% seen once. Sequencing used peripheral blood. All receptors derive from a man older than 75 with acute or convalescent COVID-19. CDR3s include the opening cysteine and the closing phenylalanine or tryptophan. The D gene is left open where the match is weak. Only part of the rows carry a size: once, few, many, or a class if the clone is expanded.

>.|TRBV28|TRBJ2-7|once
CASNSGGYEQYF
TGTGCCAGCAATAGTGGGGGGTACGAGCAGTACTTC
>.|TRBV27|TRBJ1-1|.
CASSLIAGTEAFF
TGTGCCAGCAGTTTAATAGCGGGCACTGAAGCTTTCTTT
>.|TRBV9|TRBJ2-5|.
CASSVEGGWETQYF
TGTGCCAGCAGCGTAGAAGGGGGTTGGGAGACCCAGTACTTC
>TRBD2|TRBV7-7|TRBJ2-3|.
CASSLGSGRTDTQYF
TGTGCTAGCAGCCTCGGGAGCGGGAGGACAGATACGCAGTATTTT
>.|TRBV28|TRBJ1-6|once
CASRTQGGSPLHF
TGTGCCAGCAGGACCCAAGGGGGTTCACCCCTCCACTTT
>TRBD2|TRBV6-5|TRBJ2-5|.
CASAWRGAQETQYF
TGTGCCAGCGCCTGGCGGGGGGCACAAGAGACCCAGTACTTC
>.|TRBV29-1|TRBJ1-2|.
CSAGGGGSGYTF
TGCAGCGCAGGCGGGGGGGGCTCAGGCTACACCTTC
>.|TRBV27|TRBJ1-2|once
CASSLYSNYGYTF
TGTGCCAGCAGTTTATACAGTAACTATGGCTACACCTTC
>.|TRBV5-4|TRBJ1-2|.
CASSLTQGSYGYTF
TGTGCCAGCAGCTTGACTCAGGGCTCCTATGGCTACACCTTC
>TRBD1|TRBV3-1/TRBV3-2|TRBJ2-3|.
CASSLRGLLTDTQYF
TGTGCCAGCAGCCTTAGGGGGCTACTGACAGATACGCAGTATTTT
>TRBD2|TRBV4-2|TRBJ2-7|few
CASSQLAGGPYEQYF
TGTGCCAGCAGCCAGCTAGCGGGAGGGCCCTACGAGCAGTACTTC
>.|TRBV2|TRBJ1-1|.
CASTGGTMNSEAFF
TGTGCCAGCACTGGAGGGACTATGAACTCTGAAGCTTTCTTT
>.|TRBV3-1/TRBV3-2|TRBJ2-1|.
CASSPREAGRNEQFF
TGTGCCAGCAGCCCCCGTGAAGCGGGTCGCAATGAGCAGTTCTTC
>.|TRBV6-5|TRBJ1-1|few
CASSRNRDNPEAFF
TGTGCCAGCAGTAGGAACCGGGACAACCCTGAAGCTTTCTTT
>.|TRBV6-5|TRBJ1-5|.
CASSRDSLSNQPQHF
TGTGCCAGCAGTCGCGACAGTCTTAGCAATCAGCCCCAGCATTTT
>.|TRBV10-3|TRBJ1-3|.
CAIRTDLSGNTIYF
TGTGCCATCAGGACAGATCTCTCTGGAAACACCATATATTTT
>.|TRBV7-2|TRBJ1-2|.
CASSLDLAGGYTF
TGTGCCAGCAGCTTAGACCTAGCGGGAGGCTACACCTTC
>.|TRBV19|TRBJ1-6|.
CASSMPGGNSPLHF
TGTGCCAGTAGTATGCCCGGGGGAAATTCACCCCTCCACTTT
>TRBD1|TRBV6-4|TRBJ1-4|.
CASRTGDRGFGNEKLFF
TGTGCCAGCAGGACAGGGGACAGGGGTTTTGGTAATGAAAAACTGTTTTTT
>.|TRBV9|TRBJ2-3|.
CASSVGAGQSTDTQYF
TGTGCCAGCAGCGTAGGGGCGGGCCAAAGCACAGATACGCAGTATTTT
>TRBD2|TRBV5-1|TRBJ2-3|.
CASWREGPDTQYF
TGCGCCAGCTGGCGGGAGGGCCCAGATACGCAGTATTTT
>.|TRBV4-1|TRBJ1-3|.
CASSQGQASPAIYF
TGCGCCAGCAGCCAAGGCCAGGCCTCCCCGGCCATATATTTT
>TRBD2|TRBV27|TRBJ2-1|.
CASSPGLAGLTYNEQFF
TGTGCCAGCAGTCCCGGACTAGCGGGATTAACCTACAATGAGCAGTTCTTC
>.|TRBV6-1|TRBJ2-1|.
CASSEFAFQATYNEQFF
TGTGCCAGCAGTGAATTTGCTTTCCAAGCAACCTACAATGAGCAGTTCTTC
>TRBD2|TRBV5-3|TRBJ2-3|.
CARRDETSGLEDTQYF
TGTGCCAGAAGGGATGAGACTAGCGGGCTAGAAGATACGCAGTATTTT
>.|TRBV4-1|TRBJ2-6|.
CASSLQSSGANVLTF
TGCGCCAGCAGCCTACAGAGCTCTGGGGCCAACGTCCTGACTTTC
>TRBD1|TRBV2|TRBJ1-6|few
CASRWDRGNSPLHF
TGTGCCAGCAGATGGGACAGGGGCAATTCACCCCTCCACTTT
>.|TRBV5-5|TRBJ1-5|few
CASRPDISPIQPQHF
TGTGCCAGCAGACCCGACATCAGCCCCATCCAGCCCCAGCATTTT
>.|TRBV20-1|TRBJ2-1|.
CSASWGSRAYNEQFF
TGCAGTGCTAGTTGGGGCTCTAGGGCCTACAATGAGCAGTTCTTC
>TRBD2|TRBV27|TRBJ2-7|few
CASRPGLAGLGEQYF
TGTGCCAGCAGGCCGGGACTAGCGGGACTAGGCGAGCAGTACTTC
>.|TRBV3-1/TRBV3-2|TRBJ1-4|once
CASSQVAFTNEKLFF
TGTGCCAGCAGCCAAGTAGCTTTCACTAATGAAAAACTGTTTTTT
>.|TRBV1|TRBJ2-1|.
CTSGLAGGHISYNEQFF
TGCACCAGTGGACTAGCGGGAGGCCACATCTCCTACAATGAGCAGTTCTTC
>TRBD1|TRBV7-3|TRBJ1-1|.
CASSLTGGLNTEAFF
TGTGCCAGCAGCTTGACAGGGGGGTTGAACACTGAAGCTTTCTTT
>.|TRBV24-1|TRBJ1-3|.
CATSPGQPGTGNTIYF
TGTGCCACCAGTCCCGGACAGCCAGGTACTGGAAACACCATATATTTT
>TRBD2|TRBV18|TRBJ2-2|.
CASSPQRSGGPSGELFF
TGTGCCAGCTCACCACAGCGCAGCGGGGGGCCTTCCGGGGAGCTGTTTTTT
>TRBD1|TRBV10-3|TRBJ2-1|.
CAISEYRGTYNEQFF
TGTGCCATCAGTGAGTACAGGGGGACCTACAATGAGCAGTTCTTC
>.|TRBV3-1/TRBV3-2|TRBJ2-5|.
CASSQDARGGTQYF
TGTGCCAGCAGCCAAGATGCGCGGGGAGGGACCCAGTACTTC
>TRBD1|TRBV6-5|TRBJ2-5|.
CASSRGGGETQYF
TGTGCCAGCAGTCGAGGGGGCGGGGAGACCCAGTACTTC
>TRBD1|TRBV9|TRBJ1-2|.
CASSRDRVYGYTF
TGTGCCAGCAGCCGGGACAGGGTCTATGGCTACACCTTC
>TRBD2|TRBV4-1|TRBJ2-1|.
CASSQRITSGGGSSYNEQFF
TGCGCCAGCAGCCAACGTATAACTAGCGGGGGGGGAAGCTCCTACAATGAGCAGTTCTTC
>.|TRBV2|TRBJ2-2|once
CASSDSTGYTGELFF
TGTGCCAGCAGTGATTCGACAGGTTACACCGGGGAGCTGTTTTTT
>.|TRBV6-6|TRBJ2-3|.
CASSLGGTDTQYF
TGTGCCAGCAGTCTGGGAGGCACAGATACGCAGTATTTT
>.|TRBV5-1|TRBJ2-7|.
CASSLLIGGNSYEQYF
TGCGCCAGCAGCTTGCTTATCGGCGGCAACTCCTACGAGCAGTACTTC
>.|TRBV4-2|TRBJ2-3|.
CASSSRLGQDTQYF
TGTGCCAGCAGCTCCCGGCTGGGCCAGGATACGCAGTATTTT
>.|TRBV5-1|TRBJ2-4|.
CASSSGAKNIQYF
TGCGCCAGCAGCTCCGGAGCCAAAAACATTCAGTACTTC